This record covers a single T cell receptor (beta chain). This sample is part of a study of blood T cell repertoires in COVID-19. Sequenced by immunoSEQ multiplex PCR; TCRdb stores in-frame clones only, minus some. The sample contains 160,000 or so clones, around 84% of which appear only once. Two consecutive negative NP/OP PCR tests, clearance, or resolved symptoms defined Cohort 3 recovery. This CDR3 region has 15 residues. Germline CDR1 MNHEY, CDR2 SMNVEV (reference sequence). V was cut by 3 bases and J by 2 bases, with 11 bases left in between. The sequence derives from a man aged 45-65 years who had recovered from COVID-19. The chain is built from TRBV27 and TRBJ1-5, with D possibly TRBD1 on 6 matching bases. Sequencing input: PBMCs or T cells enriched from blood (not recorded which). This CDR3 is CASSFGNRGNQPQHF. CDR3 nucleotides: TGTGCCAGCAGTTTTGGGAACAGGGGCAATCAGCCCCAGCATTTT.